Below are 20 T cell receptor beta chains sequenced from a single sample in a study of cytotoxic CD8 clonotypes in ibrutinib-treated CLL. Sequenced by immunoSEQ multiplex PCR; TCRdb stores in-frame clones only, minus some. Among some 17,000 clones listed, about 86% were seen once. The material sequenced was PBMCs, taken before ibrutinib treatment. The receptors here all came from a human donor with chronic lymphocytic leukemia.

The chain couples TRBV6-1 to TRBJ2-1; unclear D gene. The CDR3 has 14 residues. V was cut by 4 bases and J by 4 bases, with 11 bases left in between. Germline CDR1 MNHNS, CDR2 SASEGT. CDR3 amino acids: CASSGRRIYNEQFF. CDR3 sequence (DNA): TGTGCCAGCAGTGGGCGGAGAATTTACAATGAGCAGTTCTTC.

This clone qualifies as medium-sized. The chain employs TRBV6-6 and TRBJ1-5; weak D call: TRBD1 (5 bases). This CDR3 region has 15 residues. Germline V gene lookup returns CDR1 MNHNY and CDR2 SVGAGI (reference sequence). Deletions cut 6 bases from V and 0 bases from J, with 12 bases between. In nucleotides, the CDR3 is TGTGCCAGCAGCCCGACAGAAAATAGCAATCAGCCCCAGCATTTT. It translates to CASSPTENSNQPQHF.

The chain employs TRBV11-3 and TRBJ2-3, with D tentatively TRBD1 or TRBD2 (5 bases each). The CDR3 sequence is 13 residues long. Trimming took off 6 bases at V and 6 bases at J, with 13 bases between the two ends. The germline CDR1 and CDR2 sequences are SGHNT and YENEEA. The CDR3 protein is CASSVGVQDTQYF. The CDR3 DNA follows: TGTGCCAGCAGTGTGGGGGTCCAGGATACGCAGTATTTT.

V and J are TRBV27 and TRBJ2-1, with a possible D match to TRBD1 (5 bases). The CDR3 spans 13 residues. Trimming pared 4 bases from V and 10 bases from J, leaving 14 bases between. The germline V gene has CDR1 MNHEY and CDR2 SMNVEV (reference sequence). Written as DNA, the CDR3 is TGTGCCAGCAGTTGGGGCCCTCATCAGGAGCAGTTCTTC. This sequence encodes CASSWGPHQEQFF.

The genes are TRBV19 and TRBJ2-5, with 12 nucleotides matching TRBD2. V lost 7 bases, J lost 5 bases, and 5 bases stayed unmatched. Germline V gene sequence: CDR1 LNHDA, CDR2 SQIVND (reference sequence). CDR3 length equals 14 residues. CDR3 loop: CASTTSGRTETQYF. As DNA, the CDR3 is TGTGCCAGTACCACTAGCGGGAGGACTGAGACCCAGTACTTC.

The chain couples TRBV27 to TRBJ1-1; perhaps TRBD1 as D (5 bases). Trimming removed 0 bases at V and 0 bases at J, with 8 bases between. This CDR3 comprises 15 residues. CDR1 and CDR2 (germline): MNHEY, SMNVEV (reference sequence). The CDR3 DNA is TGTGCCAGCAGTTTATCGCCAGGGATGAACACTGAAGCTTTCTTT. Translated, it gives CASSLSPGMNTEAFF.

This chain uses TRBV6-4 with TRBJ2-1, with 9 bases matching TRBD2. J gave up 9 bases and V 0 bases, and 6 bases lay outside the gene matches. Per germline, CDR1 MRHNA and CDR2 SNTAGT. This CDR3 is built from 15 residues. The CDR3 is CASSDSWREGGEQFF. For the CDR3, the DNA is TGTGCCAGCAGTGACTCTTGGCGGGAGGGCGGTGAGCAGTTCTTC.

J is TRBJ1-4 and V is TRBV19; D is perhaps TRBD1 (5 bases). Germline loops: CDR1 LNHDA, CDR2 SQIVND (reference sequence). This CDR3 spans 16 amino acids. V was cut by 3 bases and J by 0 bases, with 11 bases left in between. The CDR3 sequence is CASSIATDATNEKLFF. CDR3 bases: TGTGCCAGTAGTATTGCGACAGACGCAACTAATGAAAAACTGTTTTTT.

The rearrangement uses TRBV5-1 and TRBJ1-2; 10 bases match TRBD1. Germline V gene lookup returns CDR1 SGHRS and CDR2 YFSETQ. V lost 4 bases to trimming and J lost 2 bases; unmatched junction nucleotides: 8. The CDR3 contains 16 residues. CDR3 protein: CASSQGQGPTNYGYTF. The CDR3 DNA reads as TGCGCCAGCAGCCAGGGACAGGGGCCGACCAACTATGGCTACACCTTC.

V usage is TRBV5-1 and J usage is TRBJ2-7; D remains unclear. From germline, CDR1 is SGHRS and CDR2 YFSETQ. The V and J ends lost 4 bases and 2 bases respectively, with 4 bases between them. The CDR3 runs 11 residues. This CDR3 reads CASSGTYEQYF. CDR3 DNA sequence: TGCGCCAGCAGCGGAACCTACGAGCAGTACTTC.

V gene TRBV5-4 combines with J gene TRBJ2-4, with D possibly matching TRBD1 (7 bases). The germline V and J ends were trimmed by 0 bases and 8 bases, with 12 bases remaining between them. This CDR3 contains 14 residues. CDR1 is SGHNT and CDR2 is YYREEE in the germline V gene (reference sequence). CDR3 amino acids: CASSLAPRGDIQYF. CDR3 sequence (DNA): TGTGCCAGCAGCTTGGCCCCCAGGGGGGACATTCAGTACTTC.

In this sample, this clone turned up once. The V gene is TRBV20-1, the J gene TRBJ2-3, with D possibly being TRBD2 (6 bases). Germline V CDR1 and CDR2: DFQATT, SNEGSKA (reference sequence). The CDR3 length is 11 residues. Trimming removed 2 bases from V and 8 bases from J, with 8 bases in between. CDR3 nucleotides: TGCAGTGCTAGACTCGGGGGTACGCAGTATTTT. It yields the protein CSARLGGTQYF.

The chain joins TRBV30 to TRBJ2-3, with 8 bases aligning to TRBD2. The length of the CDR3 is 16 residues. Germline lookup yields CDR1 GTSNPN and CDR2 SVGIG (reference sequence). V shed 4 bases, J shed 5 bases, and the junction held 14 bases outside the gene matches. The CDR3 coding sequence is TGTGCCTGGAAATCTTTTCGAGCGGGAGATAGAGATACGCAGTATTTT. This sequence encodes CAWKSFRAGDRDTQYF.

This rearrangement joins TRBV27 to TRBJ2-1, with D possibly matching TRBD2 (6 bases). Trimming left V 6 bases short and J 7 bases short, with 13 bases between. This CDR3 contains 13 residues. Germline CDR1 is MNHEY and CDR2 is SMNVEV (reference sequence). This chain's CDR3 is CASSRPAGNEQFF. Written as DNA, the CDR3 is TGTGCCAGCAGCCGCCCCGCGGGGAATGAGCAGTTCTTC.

V and J are TRBV10-3 and TRBJ2-3, with TRBD2 as a possible D gene (5 bases). Trimming left V 2 bases short and J 4 bases short, with 19 bases between. From germline, CDR1 is ENHRY and CDR2 SYGVKD. The CDR3 covers 17 residues. CDR3 in DNA: TGTGCCATCAGTGAGCGCCTATGGGAGAACTTTCCAGATACGCAGTATTTT. Its translation: CAISERLWENFPDTQYF.

The chain is built from TRBV6-7 and TRBJ2-4; a weak D match, TRBD2 (5 bases). TRBV6-7 is known as an ORF, though its function is uncertain. The CDR3 contains 20 residues. V lost 4 bases, J lost 0 bases, and 25 bases lay in between. The CDR3 loop is CASSSLLVSSGTLAKNIQYF. The CDR3 nucleotides are TGTGCCAGCAGTTCCCTACTAGTCTCGAGCGGAACATTAGCCAAAAACATTCAGTACTTC.

This clone was seen only a few times. This chain connects TRBV4-2 to TRBJ1-1; maybe TRBD1 (5 bases). Germline values: CDR1 LGHNA, CDR2 YNFKEQ. Deletions cut 1 base from V and 2 bases from J, with 11 bases between. The CDR3 extends over 15 amino acids. CDR3 nucleotides: TGTGCCAGCAGCCAAGCCCGACAGATAAACACTGAAGCTTTCTTT. The encoded protein is CASSQARQINTEAFF.

The chain carries TRBV28 and TRBJ2-7; 12 bases map to TRBD1. The CDR3 is 17 residues long. CDR1 and CDR2 (germline): MDHEN, SYDVKM. Unmatched junction bases numbered 13, after V lost 4 bases and J lost 6 bases. In nucleotides, the CDR3 is TGTGCCAGCAGTTCCTCTTACCTCGGGACAGGGGGCTTCGAGCAGTACTTC. Translated: CASSSSYLGTGGFEQYF.

The chain uses TRBV7-2 and TRBJ2-7, with 16 bases matching TRBD2. The V segment lost 5 bases and the J segment 5 bases; nucleotides outside the gene matches: 15. CDR1 SGHTA and CDR2 FQGNSA come from the germline V gene. The CDR3 runs 19 residues. CDR3: CASSQLGTSGRAFGHEQYF. The CDR3 DNA reads as TGTGCCAGCAGCCAACTTGGGACTAGCGGGAGGGCCTTCGGCCACGAGCAGTACTTC.

The gene calls are TRBV29-1 and TRBJ2-7; D perhaps matches TRBD1 (5 bases). The CDR3 loop spans 12 amino acids. Trimming removed 2 bases from V and 3 bases from J, with 8 bases in between. In germline, CDR1 is SQVTM, CDR2 ANQGSEA. This CDR3 reads CSVETQDYEQYF. The CDR3, as DNA: TGCAGCGTTGAAACACAGGACTACGAGCAGTACTTC.